Listed here is a single T cell receptor (beta chain). As yet, its antigen is unknown. The donors belonged to the roughly 110-subject validation cohort, separate from the approximately 700-subject first cohort. The method was immunoSEQ multiplex PCR; TCRdb's version includes in-frame clones alone and lacks a portion of them. The sample lists about 180,000 clones; around 85% were seen once. This specimen belongs to a study of cytomegalovirus exposure and HLA in healthy donors. General observations from the study: Listed as cytomegalovirus-associated were 170 or so TCR beta chains. In vitro assays verified that a few CMV-associated chains recognized CMV antigens specifically.

Looked up from germline, CDR1 is SGHNT and CDR2 is YENEEA. Trimming removed 5 bases at V and 5 bases at J, with 15 bases between. CDR3 length equals 14 residues. Material for sequencing was PBMCs. This receptor was taken from a man aged 18 to 30 in good health and CMV-seropositive. The rearrangement uses TRBV11-3 and TRBJ1-1, with D perhaps TRBD1 (6 bases). The CDR3 coding sequence is TGTGCCAGCAGCCCAGGCGGGGGCGGAACTGAAGCTTTCTTT. Protein product: CASSPGGGGTEAFF.